This T cell receptor beta chain originates from a study of blood T cell repertoires in COVID-19. On the study more broadly: Some COVID-19 samples were acute and others convalescent; all came from the United States, Italy and Spain. The cDNA or gDNA used as material had been derived from T cells, B-cell-depleted T cells, or PBMCs.

The data were produced by immunoSEQ multiplex PCR, yet TCRdb's version contains in-frame clones alone and is incomplete. The sample has 350,000 to 400,000 clones; approximately 90% are singletons. Losses at the gene ends were 0 bases for V and 6 bases for J; bases not matched to a gene: 8. CDR1 is MGHRA, CDR2 YSYEKL, per germline. The CDR3 covers 16 residues. In assigning cohorts, the study relied on participant-reported clinical history. Two negative PCRs, clearance, or symptom resolution had been documented for recovered Cohort 3 donors. This chain joins TRBV4-1 and TRBJ1-1, with TRBD1 identical over 9 bases. This receptor was identified in a woman under 30 who had recovered from COVID-19. Sequencing input: PBMCs or T cells enriched from blood (not recorded which). CDR3 nucleotide sequence: TGCGCCAGCAGCCAAGATCTCACAGGGGGCGAGCCTGAAGCTTTCTTT. Amino acid sequence: CASSQDLTGGEPEAFF.